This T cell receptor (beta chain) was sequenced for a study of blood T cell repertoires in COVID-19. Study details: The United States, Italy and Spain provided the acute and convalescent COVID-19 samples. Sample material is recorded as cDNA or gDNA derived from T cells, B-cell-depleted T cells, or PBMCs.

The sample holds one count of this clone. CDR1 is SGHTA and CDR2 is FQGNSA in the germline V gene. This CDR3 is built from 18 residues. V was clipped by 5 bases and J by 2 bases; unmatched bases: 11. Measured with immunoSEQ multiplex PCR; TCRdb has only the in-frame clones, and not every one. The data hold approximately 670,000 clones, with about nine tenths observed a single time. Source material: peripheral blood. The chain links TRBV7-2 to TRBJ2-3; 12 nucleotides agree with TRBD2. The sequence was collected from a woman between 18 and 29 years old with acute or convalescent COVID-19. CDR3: CASSPLRTSGAPTDTQYF. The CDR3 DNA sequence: TGTGCCAGCAGCCCACTCCGGACTAGCGGGGCCCCCACAGATACGCAGTATTTT.